This T cell receptor (beta chain) came from a study of CD8 T cells in ankylosing spondylitis (dated by TCRdb to about 2017). A note on the overall study: The study set out to find disease-linked TCR variants by profiling T cell receptor beta repertoires in ankylosing spondylitis patients and healthy donors. The whole study cohort included 90 to 120 healthy donors and 20 to 25 ankylosing spondylitis patients. Samples of peripheral blood were taken, and for ankylosing spondylitis patients, synovial fluid was collected as well. The research as a whole found: A TCR beta motif of 8 or 9 highly homologous amino acid variants appeared characteristic of blood from ankylosing spondylitis patients. The disease-linked clones were reported as significantly enriched in matched synovial fluid samples from ankylosing spondylitis patients. Some TCR beta motif variants had previously been reported in synovial fluid and blood of reactive arthritis patients, which suggested common disease-initiation mechanisms. The disease-linked clones showed a CD8+ phenotype and occurred at relatively low frequencies in peripheral blood.

The germline V gene (reference sequence) gives CDR1 as GTSNPN and CDR2 as SVGIG. Trimming takes 7 bases from V and 5 bases from J, and the germline ends sit 19 bases apart. From the cysteine through the phenylalanine, the CDR3 covers 14 amino acids. Just the 42-base CDR3 DNA is kept, in frame starting at base 1. TCRdb names Illumina HiSeq 2500 as the instrument used. TCR beta libraries were prepared by quantitative 5'-RACE with molecular barcodes. In the authors' own workflow: A new computational method based on a probabilistic model of VDJ rearrangement was used to identify disease-linked TCR variants. TCRdb passed the public sequencing reads through fastp at Q25 and MiXCR, retaining productive beta sequences. Under each unique CDR3 protein, matching rows form one entry showing the most common genes and DNA. TCRdb's processing, not the study's, gives the V and J calls here. The sample table holds roughly 220,000 distinct CDR3 sequences, of which about a sixth were seen once. Roughly 43% of the sample lies in the top ten.

This clonotype was seen repeatedly, ten times or more. Its binding antigen is unknown. Within one base of it there is no much larger clone, and no base qualities were kept. This TCR was recovered from a male donor with ankylosing spondylitis. This sequence uses TRBV30 and TRBJ2-3, with a tentative D gene TRBD1 over 6 matching bases. Material for sequencing was blood, either unsorted or a sorted T cell fraction (not recorded which). The CDR3 in this case is CAYQGLSVLDTQYF. The nucleotide sequence is TGTGCCTACCAGGGGTTGTCAGTTCTAGATACGCAGTATTTT.